The clone carrying this T cell receptor (beta chain) occurred many times. The sample comes from a study of CD8 T cells in ankylosing spondylitis. With molecular barcodes, quantitative 5'-RACE was used to make the TCR beta libraries. TCRdb reanalysed the 5' RACE reads using MiXCR and keeps one entry per CDR3 protein. The repertoire includes about 220,000 distinct CDR3 sequences, roughly 24% of them detected once, and 6.6% sits in the top ten. The germline V gene encodes CDR1 LGHDT and CDR2 YNNKEL (reference sequence). This CDR3 contains 16 residues. The V gene end was trimmed by 4 bases and the J gene end by 7 bases; junction bases not matched to a gene: 8.

The sequencing sample was made of blood, either unsorted or a sorted T cell fraction (not recorded which). This clonotype was obtained from a male donor with ankylosing spondylitis or in good health (not recorded which). The V and J genes are TRBV3-1 and TRBJ2-1, with TRBD2 matching 12 bases. The CDR3 DNA follows: TGTGCCAGCAGCCCGCGACTAGCGGGAGCGAGAAATGAGCAGTTCTTC. Protein: CASSPRLAGARNEQFF.